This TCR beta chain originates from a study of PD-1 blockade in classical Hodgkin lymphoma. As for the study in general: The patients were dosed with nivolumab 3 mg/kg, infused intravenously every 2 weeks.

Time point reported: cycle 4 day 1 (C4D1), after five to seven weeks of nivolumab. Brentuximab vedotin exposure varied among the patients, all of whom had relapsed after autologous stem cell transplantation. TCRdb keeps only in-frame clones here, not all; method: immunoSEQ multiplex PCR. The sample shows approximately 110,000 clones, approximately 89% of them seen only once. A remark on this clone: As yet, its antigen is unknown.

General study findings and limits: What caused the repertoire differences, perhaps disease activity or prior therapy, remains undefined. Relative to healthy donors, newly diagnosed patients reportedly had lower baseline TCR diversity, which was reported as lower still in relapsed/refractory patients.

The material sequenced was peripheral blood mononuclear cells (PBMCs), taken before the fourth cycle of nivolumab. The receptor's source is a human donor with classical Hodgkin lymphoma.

The CDR3 nucleotides read TGTGCCAGCAGTGAAGGGGGGAGGGTTAGAGATACGCAGTATTTT. Residues: CASSEGGRVRDTQYF. The chain joins TRBV2 to TRBJ2-3, with TRBD2 matching 7 bases. This CDR3 has 15 amino acids. J was trimmed by 5 bases and V by 1 base; bases with no gene match: 6. Germline CDR1 and CDR2: SNHLY and FYNNEI.